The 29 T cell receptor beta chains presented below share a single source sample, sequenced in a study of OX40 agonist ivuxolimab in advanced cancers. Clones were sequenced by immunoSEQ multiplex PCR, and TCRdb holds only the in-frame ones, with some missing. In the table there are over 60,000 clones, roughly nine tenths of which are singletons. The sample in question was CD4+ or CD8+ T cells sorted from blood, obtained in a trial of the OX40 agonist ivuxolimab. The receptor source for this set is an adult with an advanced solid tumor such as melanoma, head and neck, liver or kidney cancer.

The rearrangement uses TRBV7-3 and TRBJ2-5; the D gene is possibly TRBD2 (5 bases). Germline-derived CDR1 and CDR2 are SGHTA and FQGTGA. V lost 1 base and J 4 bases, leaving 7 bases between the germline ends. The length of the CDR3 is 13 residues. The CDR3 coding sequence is TGTGCCAGCAGCTTAAGACTAACAGAGACCCAGTACTTC. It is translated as CASSLRLTETQYF.

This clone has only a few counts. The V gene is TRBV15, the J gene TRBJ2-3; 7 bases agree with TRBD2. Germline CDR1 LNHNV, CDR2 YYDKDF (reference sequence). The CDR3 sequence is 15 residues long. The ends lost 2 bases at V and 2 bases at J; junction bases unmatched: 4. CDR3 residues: CATSRRSGITDTQYF. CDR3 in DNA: TGTGCCACCAGCAGAAGGAGCGGGATCACAGATACGCAGTATTTT. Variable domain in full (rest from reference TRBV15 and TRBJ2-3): DAMVIQNPRYQVTQFGKPVTLSCSQTLNHNVMYWYQQKSSQAPKLLFHYYDKDFNNEADTPDNFQSRRPNTSFCFLDIRSPGLGDTAMYLCATSRRSGITDTQYFGPGTRLTVL.

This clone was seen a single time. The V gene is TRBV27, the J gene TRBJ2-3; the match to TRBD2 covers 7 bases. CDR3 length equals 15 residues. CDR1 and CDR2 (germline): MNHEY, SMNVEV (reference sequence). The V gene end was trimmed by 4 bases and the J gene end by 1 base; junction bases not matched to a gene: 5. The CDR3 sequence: CASSSRESGTDTQYF. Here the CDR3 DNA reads TGTGCCAGCAGTTCGCGGGAGTCGGGCACAGATACGCAGTATTTT.

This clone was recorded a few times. The CDR3 DNA sequence: TGTGCCACCTCGGGCGAGGGCTGGGAAAAACTGTTTTTT. This codes for CATSGEGWEKLFF. This chain joins TRBV28 and TRBJ1-4; D is undetermined. The CDR3 runs to 13 residues. Per germline, CDR1 MDHEN and CDR2 SYDVKM. V lost 10 bases, J lost 8 bases, and 17 bases lay in between.

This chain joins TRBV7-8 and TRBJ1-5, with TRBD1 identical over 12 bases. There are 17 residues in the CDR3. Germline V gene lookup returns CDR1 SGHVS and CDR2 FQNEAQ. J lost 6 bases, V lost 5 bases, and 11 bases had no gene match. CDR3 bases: TGTGCCAGCAGCCTCCGGGGACAGGGGGCAACCCGTCAGCCCCAGCATTTT. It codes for CASSLRGQGATRQPQHF.

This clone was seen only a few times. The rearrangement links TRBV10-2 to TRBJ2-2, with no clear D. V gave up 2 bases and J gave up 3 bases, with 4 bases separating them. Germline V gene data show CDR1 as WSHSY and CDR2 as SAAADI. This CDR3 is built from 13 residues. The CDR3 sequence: CASSESHTGELFF. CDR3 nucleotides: TGCGCCAGCAGTGAGAGTCACACCGGGGAGCTGTTTTTT.

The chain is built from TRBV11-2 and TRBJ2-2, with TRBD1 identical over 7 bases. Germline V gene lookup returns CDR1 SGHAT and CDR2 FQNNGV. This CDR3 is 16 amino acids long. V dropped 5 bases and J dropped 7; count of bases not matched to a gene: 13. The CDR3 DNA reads TGTGCCAGCAGCCCCCCCGACAGGGTTAAAGGCGGGGAGCTGTTTTTT. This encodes CASSPPDRVKGGELFF. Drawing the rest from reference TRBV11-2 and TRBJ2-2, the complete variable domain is EAGVAQSPRYKIIEKRQSVAFWCNPISGHATLYWYQQILGQGPKLLIQFQNNGVVDDSQLPKDRFSAERLKGVDSTLKIQPAKLEDSAVYLCASSPPDRVKGGELFFGEGSRLTVL.

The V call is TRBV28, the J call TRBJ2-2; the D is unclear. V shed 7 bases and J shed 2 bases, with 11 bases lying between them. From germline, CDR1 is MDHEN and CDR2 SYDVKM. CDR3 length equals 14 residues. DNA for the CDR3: TGTGCCAGCAACCTTGGGAAAAACACCGGGGAGCTGTTTTTT. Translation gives CASNLGKNTGELFF.

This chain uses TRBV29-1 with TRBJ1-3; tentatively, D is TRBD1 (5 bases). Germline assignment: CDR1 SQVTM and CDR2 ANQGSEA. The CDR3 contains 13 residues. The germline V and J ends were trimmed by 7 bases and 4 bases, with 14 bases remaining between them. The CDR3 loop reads CSARRDGGNTIYF. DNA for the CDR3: TGCAGCGCAAGAAGGGACGGAGGAAACACCATATATTTT.

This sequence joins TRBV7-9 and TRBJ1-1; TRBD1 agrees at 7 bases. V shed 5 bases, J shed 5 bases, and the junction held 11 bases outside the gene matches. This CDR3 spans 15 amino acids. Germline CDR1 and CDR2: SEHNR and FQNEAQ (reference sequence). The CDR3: CASSVSQGMGTEAFF. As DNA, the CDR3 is TGTGCCAGCAGCGTCTCACAGGGGATGGGAACTGAAGCTTTCTTT.

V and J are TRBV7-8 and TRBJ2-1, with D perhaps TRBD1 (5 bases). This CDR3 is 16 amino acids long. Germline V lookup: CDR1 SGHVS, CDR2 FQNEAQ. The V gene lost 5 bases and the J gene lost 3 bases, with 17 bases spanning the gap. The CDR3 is CASSPTTQDSYNEQFF. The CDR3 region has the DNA TGTGCCAGCAGCCCAACTACACAAGACAGCTACAATGAGCAGTTCTTC.

The CDR3 region is CASRQPGGSPLHF. The CDR3 nucleotides are TGTGCCAGCCGCCAACCCGGTGGTTCACCCCTCCACTTT. The rearrangement links TRBV28 to TRBJ1-6; D uncertain. The length of the CDR3 is 13 residues. With 8 bases removed from V and 9 bases from J, the gap between germline ends came to 14 bases. Germline CDR1 and CDR2: MDHEN and SYDVKM. Full variable domain (remainder filled in from reference TRBV28 and TRBJ1-6): DVKVTQSSRYLVKRTGEKVFLECVQDMDHENMFWYRQDPGLGLRLIYFSYDVKMKEKGDIPEGYSVSREKKERFSLILESASTNQTSMYLCASRQPGGSPLHFGNGTRLTVT.

CDR3 amino acids: CASSKGTSTDTQYF. The CDR3 DNA reads TGTGCCAGCAGCAAAGGGACTAGTACAGATACGCAGTATTTT. The gene calls are TRBV11-1 and TRBJ2-3, with 8 bases identical to TRBD2. The germline V gene has CDR1 SGHAT and CDR2 FQDESV (reference sequence). The CDR3 contains 14 residues. The junction had 4 bases not matched to a gene; V was cut back by 5 bases and J by 3 bases.

The DNA of the CDR3 is TGTGCCAGCAGTTACTCGCAGGGTTGGAACACCGGGGAGCTGTTTTTT. Translated, it gives CASSYSQGWNTGELFF. V is TRBV6-5 and J is TRBJ2-2, with a weak D call TRBD1 (5 bases). Germline assignment: CDR1 MNHEY and CDR2 SVGAGI. Trimming cost V 0 bases and J 1 base, with 9 bases left between them. The CDR3 is 16 residues long.

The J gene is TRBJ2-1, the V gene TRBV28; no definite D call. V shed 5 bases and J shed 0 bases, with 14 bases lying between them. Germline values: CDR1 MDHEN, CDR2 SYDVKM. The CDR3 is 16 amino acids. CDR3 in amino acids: CASSTLLSSSYNEQFF. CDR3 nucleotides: TGTGCCAGCAGTACCCTGCTCTCCAGCTCCTACAATGAGCAGTTCTTC.

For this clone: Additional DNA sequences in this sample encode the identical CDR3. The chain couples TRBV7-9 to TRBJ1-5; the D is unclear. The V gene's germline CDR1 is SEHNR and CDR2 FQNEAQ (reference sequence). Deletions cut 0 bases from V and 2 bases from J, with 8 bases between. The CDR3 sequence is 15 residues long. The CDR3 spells CASSLAHGGNQPQHF. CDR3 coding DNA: TGTGCCAGCAGCTTAGCGCACGGGGGCAATCAGCCCCAGCATTTT.

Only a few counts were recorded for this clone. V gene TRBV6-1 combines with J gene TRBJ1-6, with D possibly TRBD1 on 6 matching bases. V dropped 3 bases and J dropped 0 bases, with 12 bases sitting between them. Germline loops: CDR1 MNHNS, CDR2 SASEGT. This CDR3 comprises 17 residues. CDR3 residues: CASSERGLSSYNSPLHF. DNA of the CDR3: TGTGCCAGCAGTGAGAGGGGGTTGAGCTCCTATAATTCACCCCTCCACTTT.

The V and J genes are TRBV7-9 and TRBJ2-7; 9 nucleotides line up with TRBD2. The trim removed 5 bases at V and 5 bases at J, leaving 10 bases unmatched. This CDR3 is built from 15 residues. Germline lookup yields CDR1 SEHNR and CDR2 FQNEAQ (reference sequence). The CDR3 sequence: CASSRSGGGGDEQYF. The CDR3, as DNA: TGTGCCAGCAGCCGCTCTGGCGGGGGGGGCGACGAGCAGTACTTC.

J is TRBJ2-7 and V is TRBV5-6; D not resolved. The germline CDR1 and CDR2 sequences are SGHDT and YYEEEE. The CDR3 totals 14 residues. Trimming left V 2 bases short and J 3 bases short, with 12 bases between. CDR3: CASSLGPQLYEQYF. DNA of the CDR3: TGTGCCAGCAGCTTAGGGCCACAACTCTACGAGCAGTACTTC.

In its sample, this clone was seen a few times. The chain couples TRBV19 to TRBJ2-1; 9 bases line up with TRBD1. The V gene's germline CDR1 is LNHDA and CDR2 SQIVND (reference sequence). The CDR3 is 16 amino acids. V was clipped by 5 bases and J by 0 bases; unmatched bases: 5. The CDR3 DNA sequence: TGTGCCAGTAGTCTAGGACAGGGGCCCTCCTACAATGAGCAGTTCTTC. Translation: CASSLGQGPSYNEQFF.

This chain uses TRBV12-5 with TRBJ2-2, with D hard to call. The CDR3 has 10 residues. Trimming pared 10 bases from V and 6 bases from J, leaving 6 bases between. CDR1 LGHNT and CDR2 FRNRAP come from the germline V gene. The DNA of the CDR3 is TGTGCTACCTCCCCCGGGGAGCTGTTTTTT. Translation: CATSPGELFF.

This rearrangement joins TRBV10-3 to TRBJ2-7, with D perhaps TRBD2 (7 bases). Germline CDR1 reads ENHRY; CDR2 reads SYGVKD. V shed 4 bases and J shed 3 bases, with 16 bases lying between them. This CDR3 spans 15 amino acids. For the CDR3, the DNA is TGTGCCATCAGTGGTGTCGGACAGCGGGGCTACGAGCAGTACTTC. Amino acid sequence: CAISGVGQRGYEQYF.

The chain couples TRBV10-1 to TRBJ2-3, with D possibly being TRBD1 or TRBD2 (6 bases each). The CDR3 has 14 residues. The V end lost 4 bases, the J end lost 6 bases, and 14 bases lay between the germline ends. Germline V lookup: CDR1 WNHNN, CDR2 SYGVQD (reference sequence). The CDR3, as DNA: TGCGCCAGCAGTGGGGGGGCCGATCCTGATACGCAGTATTTT. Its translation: CASSGGADPDTQYF.

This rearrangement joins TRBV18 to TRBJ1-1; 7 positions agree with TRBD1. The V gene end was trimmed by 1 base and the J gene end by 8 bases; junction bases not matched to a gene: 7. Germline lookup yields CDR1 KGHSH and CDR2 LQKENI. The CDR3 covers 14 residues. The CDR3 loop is CASSPQGAGIEAFF. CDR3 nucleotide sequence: TGTGCCAGCTCACCACAGGGGGCTGGGATAGAAGCTTTCTTT.

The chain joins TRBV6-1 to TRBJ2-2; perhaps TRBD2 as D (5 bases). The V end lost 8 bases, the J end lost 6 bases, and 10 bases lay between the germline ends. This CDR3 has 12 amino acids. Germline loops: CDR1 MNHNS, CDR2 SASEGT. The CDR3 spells CASEGPPGELFF. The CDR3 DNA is TGTGCCAGCGAGGGCCCACCCGGGGAGCTGTTTTTT.

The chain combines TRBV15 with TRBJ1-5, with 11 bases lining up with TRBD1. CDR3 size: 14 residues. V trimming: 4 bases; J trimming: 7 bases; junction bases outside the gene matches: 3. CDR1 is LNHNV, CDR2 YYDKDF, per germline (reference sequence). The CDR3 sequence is CATSKGQGGQPQHF. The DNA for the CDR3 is TGTGCCACCAGCAAGGGACAGGGGGGACAGCCCCAGCATTTT.

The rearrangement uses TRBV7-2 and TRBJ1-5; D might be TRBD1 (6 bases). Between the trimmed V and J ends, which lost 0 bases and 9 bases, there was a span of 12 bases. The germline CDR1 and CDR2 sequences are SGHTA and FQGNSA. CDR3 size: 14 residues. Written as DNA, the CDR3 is TGTGCCAGCAGCTTAGCTCAGGGGAAGGGGCCCCAGCATTTT. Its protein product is CASSLAQGKGPQHF.

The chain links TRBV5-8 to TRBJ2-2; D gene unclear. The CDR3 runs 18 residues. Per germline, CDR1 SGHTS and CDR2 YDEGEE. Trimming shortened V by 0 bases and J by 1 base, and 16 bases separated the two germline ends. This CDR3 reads CASSLEILASLNTGELFF. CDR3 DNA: TGTGCCAGCAGCTTGGAGATTCTTGCCAGCCTGAACACCGGGGAGCTGTTTTTT.

CDR3: CASSIGFAEAFF. In DNA, the CDR3 is TGTGCCAGTAGTATCGGGTTCGCTGAAGCTTTCTTT. The chain links TRBV19 to TRBJ1-1; D unclear. V was cut by 3 bases and J by 6 bases, with 8 bases left in between. Germline assignment: CDR1 LNHDA and CDR2 SQIVND (reference sequence). CDR3 size: 12 residues.